The entry that follows covers one TCR beta chain sequence. Looked up from germline, CDR1 is ENHRY and CDR2 is SYGVKD. The CDR3 totals 17 residues. After removal of 7 bases from V and 0 bases from J, the junction contained 11 bases not matched to a gene. The data were taken from a study of blood T cell repertoires in COVID-19. Study-level information: From the United States, Italy and Spain came samples of acute and convalescent COVID-19.

Here immunoSEQ multiplex PCR was the method, and the copy in TCRdb shows in-frame clones only, minus some. The table has 180,000 or so clones, about 90% seen once. The source of this sequence is a human donor with acute COVID-19. The donor label of this sample is uncertain. The sample was PBMCs or T cells enriched from blood (not recorded which). The chain couples TRBV10-3 to TRBJ1-3; 8 nucleotides match TRBD1. The CDR3 DNA follows: TGTGCCATCATCGGACAGGGAGGCCCCCACTCTGGAAACACCATATATTTT. It encodes CAIIGQGGPHSGNTIYF.